The source of this TCR beta chain is a study of cytotoxic CD8 clonotypes in ibrutinib-treated CLL. General observations from the study: Exceeding age-matched healthy donors, baseline clonality also tracked the counts of circulating CD8+ T cells.

The CDR3 has 12 residues. Germline V gene lookup returns CDR1 SGDLS and CDR2 YYNGEE. About this clone: Its antigen is unknown. A read error may produce the germline difference seen at one junction end. Other DNA sequences in the same sample also yield this CDR3.

Repertoires were generated with immunoSEQ multiplex PCR, while TCRdb's copy carries only in-frame clones and drops some. Of about 140,000 clones listed, 75% to 95% are singletons. The V call is TRBV9, the J call TRBJ1-1; D is undetermined. The sequencing used PBMCs, collected after 12 months of ibrutinib treatment. This clonotype originated in a human donor with chronic lymphocytic leukemia. CDR3 amino acids: CASSVDGGEAFF. CDR3 nucleotides: TGTGCCAGCAGCGTAGACGGCGGTGAAGCCTTCTTT.